Listed here are 22 T cell receptor beta chains from one sample, sequenced in a study of CD8 T cells in Susac syndrome. It was with random hexamers that 0.5 to 1 ug RNA was reverse transcribed. TCRdb used MiXCR to reprocess the immunoSEQ multiplex PCR reads, holding one entry per CDR3 protein. In the table there are about 180,000 distinct CDR3 sequences, approximately 96% of which are singletons. Sequenced input: CD8+ T cells from PBMCs. The receptors come from a human donor with multiple sclerosis.

V and J are TRBV28 and TRBJ2-3; 10 bases match TRBD2. With V trimmed by 4 bases and J by 5 bases, 6 bases remained unmatched. The CDR3 is 15 amino acids. Germline assignment: CDR1 MDHEN and CDR2 SYDVKM. CDR3 nucleotides: TGTGCCAGCAGTTGGCTAGCGGGGGTTCTAGATACGCAGTATTTT. Its translation: CASSWLAGVLDTQYF.

The gene calls are TRBV29-1 and TRBJ2-3, with D unclear. The V gene lost 4 bases and the J gene lost 6 bases, with 23 bases spanning the gap. The CDR3 length is 16 residues. Per the germline V gene, CDR1 is SQVTM and CDR2 is ANQGSEA. The CDR3 sequence is CSVVGVAVWPSDTQYF. The CDR3 DNA reads as TGCAGCGTTGTCGGTGTTGCGGTATGGCCTTCTGATACGCAGTATTTT.

The chain recombines TRBV15 with TRBJ2-1, with D uncertain. Trimming took 3 bases from V and 8 from J, leaving 11 bases between them. The CDR3 covers 13 residues. In germline, CDR1 is LNHNV, CDR2 YYDKDF (reference sequence). The CDR3, as DNA: TGTGCCACCAGCAGGGAGATATACGATGAGCAGTTCTTC. It codes for CATSREIYDEQFF.

The rearrangement joins TRBV20-1 to TRBJ2-1; possible D gene TRBD2, 6 bases. Trimming pared 3 bases from V and 7 bases from J, leaving 13 bases between. Germline values: CDR1 DFQATT, CDR2 SNEGSKA (reference sequence). The CDR3 contains 13 residues. The CDR3 sequence is CSASLGRGNEQFF. CDR3 in DNA: TGCAGTGCTAGTCTCGGGAGAGGAAATGAGCAGTTCTTC.

This clonotype is a singleton in its sample. This chain links TRBV12-3 or TRBV12-4 with TRBJ2-3; 14 nucleotides match TRBD2. The junction had 6 bases not matched to a gene; V was cut back by 5 bases and J by 8 bases. The length of the CDR3 is 15 residues. DNA for the CDR3: TGTGCCAGCAGTCAGACTAGCGGGAGGGCCCGTACGCAGTATTTT. Translated: CASSQTSGRARTQYF.

The gene calls are TRBV28 and TRBJ2-1, with 7 bases that match TRBD2. With 5 bases clipped from V and 7 bases from J, the junction kept 11 bases outside the gene matches. The V gene's germline CDR1 is MDHEN and CDR2 SYDVKM. This CDR3 has 15 residues. In DNA form, the CDR3 reads TGTGCCAGCAGTCCCTTGGGGAGGGACCGTAATGAGCAGTTCTTC. Translated: CASSPLGRDRNEQFF.

V is TRBV29-1 and J is TRBJ1-1; D unresolved. Germline values: CDR1 SQVTM, CDR2 ANQGSEA. This CDR3 has 13 amino acids. V was shortened by 2 bases and J by 0 bases, with 7 bases between the two germline ends. The CDR3 loop reads CSVEKGMNTEAFF. The CDR3, as DNA: TGCAGCGTTGAAAAGGGAATGAACACTGAAGCTTTCTTT.

This chain connects TRBV29-1 to TRBJ1-2; no definite D call. The CDR3 is 13 amino acids. Trimming cost V 7 bases and J 4 bases, with 16 bases left between them. Germline CDR1 is SQVTM and CDR2 is ANQGSEA. The DNA for the CDR3 is TGCAGCGGTCTCCGCGCGGGAACCTATGGCTACACCTTC. Its protein product is CSGLRAGTYGYTF.

The CDR3 is CSARDWTSGRVDEQFF. CDR3 sequence (DNA): TGCAGTGCTAGAGATTGGACTAGCGGGAGAGTAGATGAGCAGTTCTTC. The chain recombines TRBV20-1 with TRBJ2-1; 13 bases fit TRBD2. This CDR3 contains 16 residues. V lost 0 bases, J lost 8 bases, and 7 bases stayed unmatched. CDR1 and CDR2 from the germline V gene are DFQATT and SNEGSKA (reference sequence).

The chain is built from TRBV20-1 and TRBJ2-1; possibly TRBD1 or TRBD2 for D (5 bases each). Deletions cut 3 bases from V and 3 bases from J, with 24 bases between. The germline V gene has CDR1 DFQATT and CDR2 SNEGSKA (reference sequence). This CDR3 has 18 amino acids. CDR3 in amino acids: CSASRGGERFAYYNEQFF. The CDR3 coding sequence is TGCAGTGCTAGTCGGGGCGGAGAGCGTTTTGCATACTACAATGAGCAGTTCTTC.

V and J are TRBV27 and TRBJ2-1; 9 bases agree with TRBD1. The germline gives CDR1 MNHEY, CDR2 SMNVEV (reference sequence). V was pared by 1 base and J by 4 bases, with 8 bases of the junction left unmatched. There are 17 residues in the CDR3. The CDR3 coding sequence is TGTGCCAGCAGTTTATTCCCCGGGACAGGGATATACAATGAGCAGTTCTTC. This gives the protein CASSLFPGTGIYNEQFF.

The chain employs TRBV27 and TRBJ2-3; D is uncertain. Germline-derived CDR1 and CDR2 are MNHEY and SMNVEV (reference sequence). The V and J ends lost 2 bases and 4 bases respectively, with 7 bases between them. The CDR3 covers 13 residues. CDR3 DNA sequence: TGTGCCAGCAGTTTAACCCGCCCAGATACGCAGTATTTT. Translation: CASSLTRPDTQYF.

This rearrangement joins TRBV11-2 to TRBJ2-1; D remains unclear. This CDR3 is built from 16 residues. The ends were cut back, 5 bases at V and 4 bases at J, with 18 bases in the middle. Looked up from germline, CDR1 is SGHAT and CDR2 is FQNNGV. The DNA of the CDR3 is TGTGCCAGCAGCAATGGCGAATGGCCGGTGTACAATGAGCAGTTCTTC. Its protein product is CASSNGEWPVYNEQFF.

The chain uses TRBV28 and TRBJ2-1; 7 bases are shared with TRBD2. Trimming cost V 2 bases and J 4 bases; bases outside gene matches: 5. The germline V gene has CDR1 MDHEN and CDR2 SYDVKM. The CDR3 spans 15 residues. Here the CDR3 reads CASSLMSGAYNEQFF. CDR3 bases: TGTGCCAGCAGTTTAATGAGCGGGGCATACAATGAGCAGTTCTTC.

This clonotype was detected a few times. The chain has TRBV9 and TRBJ2-1, with TRBD2 matching over 9 bases. Germline V gene data show CDR1 as SGDLS and CDR2 as YYNGEE. There are 15 residues in the CDR3. V lost 5 bases to trimming and J lost 0 bases; unmatched junction nucleotides: 3. Here the CDR3 DNA reads TGTGCCAGCAGTGTTAGCGGGAGCTCCTACAATGAGCAGTTCTTC. It codes for CASSVSGSSYNEQFF.

This clonotype was counted a single time. The rearrangement joins TRBV7-9 to TRBJ2-7; 9 bases match TRBD1. Trimming removed 4 bases from V and 5 bases from J; junction bases left unmatched: 9. This CDR3 has 15 residues. Germline CDR1 is SEHNR and CDR2 is FQNEAQ (reference sequence). DNA for the CDR3: TGTGCCAGCAGCTCCCCGGGACAGGGTGAAAACGAGCAGTACTTC. Translating gives CASSSPGQGENEQYF.

This rearrangement joins TRBV11-2 to TRBJ2-7, with D unclear. CDR3 size: 10 residues. V dropped 5 bases and J dropped 7 bases, with 6 bases sitting between them. Germline V gene lookup returns CDR1 SGHAT and CDR2 FQNNGV. The CDR3 DNA is TGTGCCAGCAGCATTACAGAGCAGTACTTC. Translating it yields CASSITEQYF.

This chain connects TRBV7-9 to TRBJ1-5, with D perhaps matching TRBD1 (6 bases). Germline CDR1 reads SEHNR; CDR2 reads FQNEAQ (reference sequence). Trimming removed 4 bases at V and 6 bases at J, with 7 bases between. The CDR3 covers 12 residues. The DNA of the CDR3 is TGTGCCAGCAGCTCAGGGGTTCAGCCCCAGCATTTT. It translates to CASSSGVQPQHF.

This rearrangement joins TRBV27 to TRBJ1-4; D remains ambiguous. Deletions cut 6 bases from V and 0 bases from J, with 5 bases between. This CDR3 has 13 amino acids. CDR1 is MNHEY and CDR2 is SMNVEV in the germline V gene (reference sequence). DNA for the CDR3: TGTGCCAGCAGCAAAGCAACTAATGAAAAACTGTTTTTT. Translating gives CASSKATNEKLFF.

The V and J genes are TRBV30 and TRBJ1-1, with no clear D. Trimming removed 0 bases from V and 0 bases from J, with 8 bases in between. The CDR3 totals 14 residues. Germline loops: CDR1 GTSNPN, CDR2 SVGIG (reference sequence). This CDR3 reads CAWSVQLMNTEAFF. The CDR3 DNA is TGTGCCTGGAGTGTACAGTTAATGAACACTGAAGCTTTCTTT.

The chain combines TRBV30 with TRBJ2-7, with D unclear. Between the trimmed V and J ends, which lost 3 bases and 4 bases, there was a span of 13 bases. The CDR3 has 13 residues. CDR1 is GTSNPN, CDR2 SVGIG, per germline (reference sequence). The CDR3 nucleotides are TGTGCCTGGAGCGTCTGGGATGAGTACGAGCAGTACTTC. This encodes CAWSVWDEYEQYF. Using reference TRBV30 and TRBJ2-7 for the parts outside the CDR3, the full variable domain is SQTIHQWPATLVQPVGSPLSLECTVEGTSNPNLYWYRQAAGRGLQLLFYSVGIGQISSEVPQNLSASRPQDRQFILSSKKLLLSDSGFYLCAWSVWDEYEQYFGPGTRLTVT.

This chain links TRBV29-1 with TRBJ1-3, with a tentative D call TRBD1 (6 bases). The germline V gene encodes CDR1 SQVTM and CDR2 ANQGSEA. The CDR3 contains 15 residues. V was trimmed by 1 base and J by 5 bases, leaving 15 bases between them. In DNA, the CDR3 is TGCAGCGTTGAAGGAGGGGCAGGGGACAGAAACACCATATATTTT. It is translated as CSVEGGAGDRNTIYF.